This passage covers 21 T cell receptor beta chains from one sample sequenced in a study of cytomegalovirus exposure and HLA in healthy donors. Amplification used 60 Vbeta primers and 13 Jbeta primers. Some clones are missing from TCRdb's copy, which holds only in-frame ones; the method was immunoSEQ multiplex PCR. The table shows about 140,000 clones, with more than 70% occurring only once. The material sequenced was PBMCs. The receptor set was obtained from a man younger than 45 in good health and CMV-seronegative.

CDR3 in DNA: TGCGCCAGCACGACTAGCGGGAGAATAGTAGATACGCAGTATTTT. The encoded protein is CASTTSGRIVDTQYF. The chain joins TRBV5-1 to TRBJ2-3, with 12 bases fitting TRBD2. V lost 6 bases, J lost 5 bases, and 7 bases stayed unmatched. The CDR3 is 15 residues long. CDR1 is SGHRS, CDR2 YFSETQ, per germline.

V and J are TRBV5-1 and TRBJ2-7, with 14 bases identical to TRBD2. The ends lost 4 bases at V and 3 bases at J; junction bases unmatched: 6. CDR3 length: 16 residues. The germline V gene has CDR1 SGHRS and CDR2 YFSETQ. The CDR3 protein is CASSVGLAGEGYEQYF. The CDR3 DNA sequence: TGCGCCAGCAGCGTGGGACTAGCGGGAGAGGGCTACGAGCAGTACTTC.

This clone was detected only a few times. V usage is TRBV30 and J usage is TRBJ2-1, with TRBD1 matching 9 bases. V trimming: 5 bases; J trimming: 7 bases; junction bases outside the gene matches: 12. The length of the CDR3 is 15 residues. Germline lookup yields CDR1 GTSNPN and CDR2 SVGIG (reference sequence). The DNA for the CDR3 is TGTGCCTGGGGGAGGGTATCGGGACAGGGTAATGAGCAGTTCTTC. Its protein is CAWGRVSGQGNEQFF.

This clone was seen just once. The chain has TRBV15 and TRBJ2-7, with a tentative D call TRBD1 (6 bases). The germline V gene encodes CDR1 LNHNV and CDR2 YYDKDF (reference sequence). The CDR3 contains 15 residues. With 0 bases removed from V and 0 bases from J, the gap between germline ends came to 9 bases. The CDR3 nucleotides read TGTGCCACCAGCAGAGAAAGGGGGAGCTCCTACGAGCAGTACTTC. Translation gives CATSRERGSSYEQYF.

The CDR3 sequence is CASRPRGEKLFF. DNA of the CDR3: TGTGCCAGCAGGCCCAGGGGGGAAAAACTGTTTTTT. The chain carries TRBV2 and TRBJ1-4; 7 bases are shared with TRBD1. J gave up 8 bases and V 6 bases, and 3 bases lay outside the gene matches. The CDR3 contains 12 residues. The V gene's germline CDR1 is SNHLY and CDR2 FYNNEI.

The rearrangement links TRBV19 to TRBJ2-7; 9 bases align to TRBD2. J was trimmed by 4 bases and V by 10 bases; bases with no gene match: 11. The CDR3 covers 14 residues. Germline values: CDR1 LNHDA, CDR2 SQIVND (reference sequence). The CDR3 reads CATHSGLAGYEQYF. CDR3 bases: TGTGCCACTCACTCTGGGCTAGCGGGATACGAGCAGTACTTC.

The genes are TRBV4-1 and TRBJ1-2, with 7 bases fitting TRBD1. Unmatched junction bases numbered 2, after V lost 0 bases and J lost 7 bases. This CDR3 has 13 amino acids. Per germline, CDR1 MGHRA and CDR2 YSYEKL. DNA for the CDR3: TGCGCCAGCAGCCAAGAAAGGGGGCTTGGCTACACCTTC. Its protein product is CASSQERGLGYTF.

CDR3 coding DNA: TGTGCCAGCAGCTTGGGACTAGCATCTAGCACAGATACGCAGTATTTT. This gives the protein CASSLGLASSTDTQYF. The V gene is TRBV5-4, the J gene TRBJ2-3, with TRBD2 identical over 7 bases. With 0 bases clipped from V and 0 bases from J, the junction kept 4 bases outside the gene matches. The CDR3 totals 16 residues. Germline loops: CDR1 SGHNT, CDR2 YYREEE (reference sequence).

The sample holds one count of this clone. The V call is TRBV19, the J call TRBJ2-5; 7 nucleotides agree with TRBD1. The ends lost 5 bases at V and 3 bases at J; junction bases unmatched: 12. This CDR3 spans 16 amino acids. The germline V gene has CDR1 LNHDA and CDR2 SQIVND (reference sequence). The CDR3 DNA reads as TGTGCCAGTAGTTCGTACTTACAGGGGCCCGAAGAGACCCAGTACTTC. Its translation: CASSSYLQGPEETQYF.

The table lists this clone with a few counts. This sequence joins TRBV6-1 and TRBJ2-4; 9 bases fit TRBD1. Germline trimming cut 4 bases from V and 1 base from J; bases unmatched to any gene: 5. The CDR3 sequence is 16 residues long. Germline V gives CDR1 MNHNS, CDR2 SASEGT. The CDR3 DNA reads as TGTGCCAGCAGTGTCGGACAGGGGTGGGCCAAAAACATTCAGTACTTC. The encoded protein is CASSVGQGWAKNIQYF.

The chain joins TRBV11-2 to TRBJ2-1; possibly TRBD2 for D (5 bases). The CDR3 consists of 13 residues. Between the trimmed V and J ends, which lost 7 bases and 4 bases, there was a span of 11 bases. CDR1 is SGHAT and CDR2 is FQNNGV in the germline V gene. The CDR3 DNA follows: TGTGCCAGCACCGTGGACTCATACAATGAGCAGTTCTTC. It is translated as CASTVDSYNEQFF.

On this clone: Likely a read error: the CDR3 ends without its conserved phenylalanine or tryptophan. Because the CDR3's place on the DNA is in doubt, the DNA is left out and the CDR3 is given as listed by TCRdb. V usage is TRBV7-3 and J usage is TRBJ2-7; TRBD1 is taken as the D call from the table, unchecked against the DNA. The CDR3 sequence runs 10 residues, both termini included. Germline V CDR1 and CDR2: SGHTA, FQGTGA. The chain's CDR3 is CASSFSPMLS.

J is TRBJ1-5 and V is TRBV6-6; 8 nucleotides align to TRBD1. CDR3 length equals 13 residues. V lost 4 bases, J lost 5 bases, and 1 base stayed unmatched. Germline loops: CDR1 MNHNY, CDR2 SVGAGI (reference sequence). CDR3: CASSSQGDQPQHF. In DNA, the CDR3 is TGTGCCAGCAGTTCACAGGGGGATCAGCCCCAGCATTTT.

The rearrangement links TRBV7-9 to TRBJ1-4; TRBD1 agrees at 9 bases. J was trimmed by 3 bases and V by 3 bases; bases with no gene match: 8. Germline CDR1 SEHNR, CDR2 FQNEAQ (reference sequence). The CDR3 spans 17 residues. CDR3 residues: CASSFLPGQGSNEKLFF. The CDR3 bases are TGTGCCAGCAGCTTCCTGCCGGGACAGGGATCTAATGAAAAACTGTTTTTT.

Remarks on this clone: The identical CDR3 is also encoded by other nucleotide sequences in the sample. The chain recombines TRBV5-6 with TRBJ2-7; TRBD1 aligns across 11 bases. V lost 5 bases, J lost 3 bases, and 4 bases stayed unmatched. The germline V gene has CDR1 SGHDT and CDR2 YYEEEE. The CDR3 extends over 14 amino acids. DNA of the CDR3: TGTGCCAGCAGTAGGGGACAGGGGGGCTACGAGCAGTACTTC. Translated, it gives CASSRGQGGYEQYF. The variable domain in full, completed from reference TRBV5-6 and TRBJ2-7, reads DAGVTQSPTHLIKTRGQQVTLRCSPKSGHDTVSWYQQALGQGPQFIFQYYEEEERQRGNFPDRFSGHQFPNYSSELNVNALLLGDSALYLCASSRGQGGYEQYFGPGTRLTVT.

This rearrangement joins TRBV5-1 to TRBJ2-5; TRBD1 is a possible D gene (6 bases). The J call may be faulty, since TRBJ2-7 better matches the DNA end. This CDR3 comprises 16 residues. Germline V gene data show CDR1 as SGHRS and CDR2 as YFSETQ. For the CDR3, the DNA is TGCGCCAGCAGCTTGGTGGCAGGGGCGTTTAACTACGAGCAGTACTTC. Encoded protein: CASSLVAGAFNYEQYF.

The rearrangement links TRBV12-5 to TRBJ1-2; no reliable D call. The V end lost 1 base, the J end lost 7 bases, and 7 bases lay between the germline ends. Per the germline V gene, CDR1 is LGHNT and CDR2 is FRNRAP. This CDR3 spans 12 amino acids. CDR3: CASGLGQFGYTF. The CDR3 region has the DNA TGTGCTAGTGGTTTGGGTCAGTTTGGCTACACCTTC.

This chain joins TRBV7-2 and TRBJ2-5; perhaps TRBD1 as D (5 bases). CDR3 size: 15 residues. Trimming stripped 5 bases from V and 1 base from J, with 14 bases between. CDR1 and CDR2 (germline): SGHTA, FQGNSA. The CDR3 DNA reads TGTGCCAGCAGCCGATGGGGCGAAGGCCAAGAGACCCAGTACTTC. It is translated as CASSRWGEGQETQYF.

The chain carries TRBV28 and TRBJ2-7, with D uncertain. The CDR3 extends over 14 amino acids. CDR1 and CDR2 from the germline V gene are MDHEN and SYDVKM. Trimming removed 6 bases from V and 3 bases from J, with 15 bases in between. CDR3 in DNA: TGTGCCAGCAGCTTAACTTGGTCGATCTACGAGCAGTACTTC. It codes for CASSLTWSIYEQYF.

This chain joins TRBV25-1 and TRBJ2-1; the match to TRBD2 covers 12 bases. The CDR3 loop spans 16 amino acids. CDR1 and CDR2 (germline): MGHDK, SYGVNS. Trimming cost V 1 base and J 4 bases; bases outside gene matches: 2. CDR3 protein: CASSELGLAGYNEQFF. The CDR3 DNA sequence: TGTGCCAGCAGTGAATTAGGACTAGCGGGATACAATGAGCAGTTCTTC.

V gene TRBV19 combines with J gene TRBJ1-1, with 8 bases matching TRBD1. The CDR3 spans 14 residues. Germline loops: CDR1 LNHDA, CDR2 SQIVND (reference sequence). V shed 1 base and J 5 bases; nucleotides not matched to a gene: 3. CDR3 nucleotides: TGTGCCAGTAGTATAGGGACAGGGAGGACTGAAGCTTTCTTT. It codes for CASSIGTGRTEAFF.